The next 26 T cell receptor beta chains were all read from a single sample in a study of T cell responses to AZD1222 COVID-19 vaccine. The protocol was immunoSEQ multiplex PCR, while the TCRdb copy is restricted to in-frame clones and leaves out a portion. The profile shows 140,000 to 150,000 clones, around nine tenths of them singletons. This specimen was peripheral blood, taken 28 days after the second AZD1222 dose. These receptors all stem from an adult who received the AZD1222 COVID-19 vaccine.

The CDR3 DNA reads as TGTGCCAGCAGCCAAGGACATTATGGGCAGCCCCAGCATTTT. Its protein product is CASSQGHYGQPQHF. The chain carries TRBV3-1 (or the pseudogene TRBV3-2) and TRBJ1-5; no definite D call. Trimming left V 1 base short and J 7 bases short, with 11 bases between. The V gene's germline CDR1 is LGHDT and CDR2 YNNKEL (reference sequence). This CDR3 has 14 residues.

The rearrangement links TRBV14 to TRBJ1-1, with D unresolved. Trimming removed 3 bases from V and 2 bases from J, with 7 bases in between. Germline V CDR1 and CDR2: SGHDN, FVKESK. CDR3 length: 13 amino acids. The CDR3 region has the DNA TGTGCCAGCAGCCAGGGTATTAACACTGAAGCTTTCTTT. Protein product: CASSQGINTEAFF.

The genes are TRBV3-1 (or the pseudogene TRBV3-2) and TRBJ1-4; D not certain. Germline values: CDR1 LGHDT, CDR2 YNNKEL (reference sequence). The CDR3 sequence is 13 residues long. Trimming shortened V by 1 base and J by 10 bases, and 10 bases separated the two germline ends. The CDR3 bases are TGTGCCAGCAGCCAAGGCGGGGTAGGAAAACTGTTTTTT. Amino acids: CASSQGGVGKLFF.

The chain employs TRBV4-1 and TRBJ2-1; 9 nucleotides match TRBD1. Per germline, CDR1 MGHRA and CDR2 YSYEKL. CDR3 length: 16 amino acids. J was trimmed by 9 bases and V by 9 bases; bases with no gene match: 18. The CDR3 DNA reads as TGCGCCAGTAAAGCCCCGGGACAGGGCCCCGGCGGTGAGCAGTTCTTC. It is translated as CASKAPGQGPGGEQFF.

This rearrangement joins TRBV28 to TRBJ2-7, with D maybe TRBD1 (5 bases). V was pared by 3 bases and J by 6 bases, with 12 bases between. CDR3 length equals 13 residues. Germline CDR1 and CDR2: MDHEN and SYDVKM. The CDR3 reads CASSFLGRGEQYF. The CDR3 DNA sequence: TGTGCCAGCAGTTTTTTGGGTAGGGGCGAGCAGTACTTC.

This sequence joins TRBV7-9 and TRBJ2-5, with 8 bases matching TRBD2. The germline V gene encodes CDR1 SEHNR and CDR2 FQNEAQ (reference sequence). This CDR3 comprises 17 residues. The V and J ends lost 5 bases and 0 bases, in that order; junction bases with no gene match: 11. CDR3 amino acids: CASSPTGAGANQETQYF. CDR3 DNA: TGTGCCAGCAGCCCAACGGGAGCGGGAGCCAACCAAGAGACCCAGTACTTC.

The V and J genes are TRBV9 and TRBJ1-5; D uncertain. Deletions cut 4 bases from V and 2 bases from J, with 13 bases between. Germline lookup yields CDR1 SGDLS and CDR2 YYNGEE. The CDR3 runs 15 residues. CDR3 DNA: TGTGCCAGCAGCCTCGGAGGGTGGGGCAATCAGCCCCAGCATTTT. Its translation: CASSLGGWGNQPQHF.

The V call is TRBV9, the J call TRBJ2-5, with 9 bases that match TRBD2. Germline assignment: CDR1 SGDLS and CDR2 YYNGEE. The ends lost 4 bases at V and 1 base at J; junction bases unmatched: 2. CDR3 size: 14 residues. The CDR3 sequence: CASSRLAVQETQYF. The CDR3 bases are TGTGCCAGCAGCCGACTAGCGGTCCAAGAGACCCAGTACTTC.

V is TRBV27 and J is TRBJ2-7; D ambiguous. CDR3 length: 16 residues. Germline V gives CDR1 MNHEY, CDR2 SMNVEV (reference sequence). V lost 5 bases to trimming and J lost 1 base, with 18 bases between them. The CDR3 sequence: CASSPDHPTVSYEQYF. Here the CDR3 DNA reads TGTGCCAGCAGTCCAGACCACCCGACCGTTTCCTACGAGCAGTACTTC.

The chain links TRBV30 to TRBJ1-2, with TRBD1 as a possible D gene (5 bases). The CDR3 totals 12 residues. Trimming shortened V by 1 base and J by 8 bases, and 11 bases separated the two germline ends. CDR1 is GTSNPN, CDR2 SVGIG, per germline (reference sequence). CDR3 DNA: TGTGCCTGGAGTGCAGGGATAGGGGGCTACACCTTC. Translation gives CAWSAGIGGYTF.

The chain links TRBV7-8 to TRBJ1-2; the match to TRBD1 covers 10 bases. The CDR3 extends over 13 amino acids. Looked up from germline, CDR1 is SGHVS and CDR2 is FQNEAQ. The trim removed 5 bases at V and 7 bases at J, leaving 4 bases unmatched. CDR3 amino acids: CASSLDRGGGYTF. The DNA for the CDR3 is TGTGCCAGCAGCCTGGACAGGGGGGGTGGCTACACCTTC. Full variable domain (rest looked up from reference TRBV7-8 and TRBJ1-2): GAGVSQSPRYKVAKRGQDVALRCDPISGHVSLFWYQQALGQGPEFLTYFQNEAQLDKSGLPSDRFFAERPEGSVSTLKIQRTQQEDSAVYLCASSLDRGGGYTFGSGTRLTVV.

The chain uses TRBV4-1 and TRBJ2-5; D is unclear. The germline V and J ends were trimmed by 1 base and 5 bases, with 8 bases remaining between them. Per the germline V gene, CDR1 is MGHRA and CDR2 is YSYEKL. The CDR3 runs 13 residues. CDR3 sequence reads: CASSQVLVETQYF. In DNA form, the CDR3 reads TGCGCCAGCAGCCAAGTCCTTGTGGAGACCCAGTACTTC.

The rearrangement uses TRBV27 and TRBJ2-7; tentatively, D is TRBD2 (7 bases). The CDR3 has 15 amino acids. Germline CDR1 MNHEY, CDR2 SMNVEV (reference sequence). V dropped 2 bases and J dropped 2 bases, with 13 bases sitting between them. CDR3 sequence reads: CASSLRGADAYEQYF. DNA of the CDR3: TGTGCCAGCAGTTTACGGGGGGCGGACGCCTACGAGCAGTACTTC.

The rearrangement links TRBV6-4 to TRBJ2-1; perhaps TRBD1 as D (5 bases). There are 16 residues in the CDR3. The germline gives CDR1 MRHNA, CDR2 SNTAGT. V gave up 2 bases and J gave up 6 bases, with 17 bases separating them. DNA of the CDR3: TGTGCCAGCAGTGACGGGGCGGTATCTTCGGTCAATGAGCAGTTCTTC. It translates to CASSDGAVSSVNEQFF.

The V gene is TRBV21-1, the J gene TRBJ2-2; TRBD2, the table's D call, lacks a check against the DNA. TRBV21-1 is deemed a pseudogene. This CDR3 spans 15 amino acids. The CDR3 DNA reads TGTGCCAGCAGCAGTATTCCGGGAACCACCGGGGAGCTGTTTTTT. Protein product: CASSSIPGTTGELFF.

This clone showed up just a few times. The CDR3 DNA reads as TGTGCCAGCAGACCAGGACCGAGCTCTGGAAACACCATATATTTT. This gives the protein CASRPGPSSGNTIYF. The gene calls are TRBV2 and TRBJ1-3, with D unresolved. This CDR3 comprises 15 residues. Trimming removed 6 bases at V and 0 bases at J, with 12 bases between. CDR1 is SNHLY and CDR2 is FYNNEI in the germline V gene.

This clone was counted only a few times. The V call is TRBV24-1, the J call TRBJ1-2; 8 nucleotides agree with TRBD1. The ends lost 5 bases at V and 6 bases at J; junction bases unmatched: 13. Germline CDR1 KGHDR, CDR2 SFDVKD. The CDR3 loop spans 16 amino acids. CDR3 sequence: CATSGLGQGGNHGYTF. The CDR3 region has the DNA TGTGCCACCAGTGGCCTCGGACAGGGCGGGAACCATGGCTACACCTTC.

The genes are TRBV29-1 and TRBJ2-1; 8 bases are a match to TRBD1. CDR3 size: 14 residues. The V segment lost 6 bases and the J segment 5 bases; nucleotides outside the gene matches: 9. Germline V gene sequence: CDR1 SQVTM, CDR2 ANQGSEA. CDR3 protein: CSVPRTGKNNEQFF. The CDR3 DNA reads TGCAGCGTCCCGCGGACAGGGAAAAACAATGAGCAGTTCTTC.

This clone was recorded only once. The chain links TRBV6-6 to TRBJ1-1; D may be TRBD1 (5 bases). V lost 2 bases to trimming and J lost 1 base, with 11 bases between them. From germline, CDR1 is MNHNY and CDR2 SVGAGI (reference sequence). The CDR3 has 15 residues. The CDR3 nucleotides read TGTGCCAGCAGTTACGTGGGGCAGGCGAACACTGAAGCTTTCTTT. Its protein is CASSYVGQANTEAFF.

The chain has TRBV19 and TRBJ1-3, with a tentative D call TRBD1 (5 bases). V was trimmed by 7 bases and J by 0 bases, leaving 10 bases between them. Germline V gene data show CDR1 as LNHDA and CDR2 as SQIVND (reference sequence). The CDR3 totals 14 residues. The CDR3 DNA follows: TGTGCCAGTACCTCAAGGGGCTCTGGAAACACCATATATTTT. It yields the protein CASTSRGSGNTIYF. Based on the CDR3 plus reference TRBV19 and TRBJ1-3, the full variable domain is DGGITQSPKYLFRKEGQNVTLSCEQNLNHDAMYWYRQDPGQGLRLIYYSQIVNDFQKGDIAEGYSVSREKKESFPLTVTSAQKNPTAFYLCASTSRGSGNTIYFGEGSWLTVV.

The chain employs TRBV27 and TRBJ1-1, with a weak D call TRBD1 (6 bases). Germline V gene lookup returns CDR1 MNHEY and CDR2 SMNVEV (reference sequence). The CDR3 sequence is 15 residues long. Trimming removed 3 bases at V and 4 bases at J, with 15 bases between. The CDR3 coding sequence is TGTGCCAGCAGTTTGGACAGAGGTTACGGCACTGAAGCTTTCTTT. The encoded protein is CASSLDRGYGTEAFF.

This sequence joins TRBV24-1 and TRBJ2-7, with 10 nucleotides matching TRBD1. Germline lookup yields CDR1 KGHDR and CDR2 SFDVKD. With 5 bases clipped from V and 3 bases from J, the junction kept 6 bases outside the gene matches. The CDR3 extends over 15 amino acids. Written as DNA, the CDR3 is TGTGCCACCAGTGGTGGGACAGGGGCCTTCTACGAGCAGTACTTC. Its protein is CATSGGTGAFYEQYF.

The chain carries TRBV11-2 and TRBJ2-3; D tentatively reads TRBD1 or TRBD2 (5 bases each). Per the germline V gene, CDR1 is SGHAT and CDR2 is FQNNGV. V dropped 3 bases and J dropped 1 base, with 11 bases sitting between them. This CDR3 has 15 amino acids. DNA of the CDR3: TGTGCCAGCAGCTTCCTGGGACGCGGCACAGATACGCAGTATTTT. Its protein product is CASSFLGRGTDTQYF.

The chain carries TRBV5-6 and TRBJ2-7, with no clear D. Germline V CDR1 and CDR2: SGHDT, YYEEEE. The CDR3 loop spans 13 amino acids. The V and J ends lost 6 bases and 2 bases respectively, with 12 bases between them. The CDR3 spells CASKPRMAYEQYF. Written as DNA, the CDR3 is TGTGCCAGCAAGCCCCGGATGGCCTACGAGCAGTACTTC.

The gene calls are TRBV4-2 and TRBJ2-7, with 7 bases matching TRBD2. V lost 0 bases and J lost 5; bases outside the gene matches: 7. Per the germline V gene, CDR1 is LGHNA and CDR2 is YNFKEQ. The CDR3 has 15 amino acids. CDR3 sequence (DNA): TGTGCCAGCAGCCAAGAAGAGGGACTATGGGACGAGCAGTACTTC. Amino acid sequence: CASSQEEGLWDEQYF.

The CDR3 sequence is CASSPRSGKTYEQYF. For the CDR3, the DNA is TGTGCCAGCAGCCCACGTTCAGGGAAAACCTACGAGCAGTACTTC. The genes are TRBV9 and TRBJ2-7, with D perhaps matching TRBD1 (5 bases). This CDR3 has 15 amino acids. CDR1 SGDLS and CDR2 YYNGEE come from the germline V gene. V was trimmed by 4 bases and J by 2 bases, leaving 16 bases between them.